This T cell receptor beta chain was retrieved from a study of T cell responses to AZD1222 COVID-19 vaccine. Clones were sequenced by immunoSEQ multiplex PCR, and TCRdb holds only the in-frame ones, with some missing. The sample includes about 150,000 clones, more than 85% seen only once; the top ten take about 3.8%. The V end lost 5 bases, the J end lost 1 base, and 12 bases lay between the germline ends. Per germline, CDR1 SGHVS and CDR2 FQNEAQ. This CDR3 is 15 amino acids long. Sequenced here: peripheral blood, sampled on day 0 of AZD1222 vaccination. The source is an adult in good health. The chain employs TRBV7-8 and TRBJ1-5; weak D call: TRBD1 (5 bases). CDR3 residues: CASSVDQGSNQPQHF. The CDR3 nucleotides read TGTGCCAGCAGCGTGGACCAGGGAAGCAATCAGCCCCAGCATTTT.